This TCR beta chain was captured by sequencing in a study of CD8 T cells in Susac syndrome. The study, taken as a whole, reports: The study conceded that its TCR sequencing and HLA analysis involved relatively few individuals.

The V and J ends lost 1 base and 0 bases respectively, with 7 bases between them. Germline-derived CDR1 and CDR2 are DFQATT and SNEGSKA (reference sequence). The CDR3 is 13 amino acids. Comment on this clonotype: The antigen is undetermined.

After extraction with the RNeasy kit, about 0.5 to 1 ug of the RNA was reverse transcribed using random hexamers. Multiplex PCR with immunoSEQ amplified the TCR beta CDR3 across 54 Vbeta and 13 Jbeta. TCRdb reprocessed the immunoSEQ multiplex PCR reads via MiXCR and lists one record per CDR3 protein. Among around 220,000 distinct CDR3 sequences listed, 80% to 95% were seen once. The source of this sequence is a human donor with multiple sclerosis. V usage is TRBV20-1 and J usage is TRBJ2-7; TRBD2 is a possible D gene (5 bases). Sequencing was performed on CD8+ T cells from PBMCs. CDR3 amino acids: CSARGTASYEQYF. The CDR3 DNA follows: TGCAGTGCTAGAGGGACTGCCTCCTACGAGCAGTACTTC.